This T cell receptor (beta chain) is drawn from a study of T cell changes during pregnancy in multiple sclerosis. Germline CDR1 GTSNPN, CDR2 SVGIG (reference sequence). The CDR3 contains 15 residues. After removal of 1 base from V and 0 bases from J, the junction contained 5 bases not matched to a gene. Assay used: immunoSEQ multiplex PCR; TCRdb lists only in-frame clones, some missing. The sample has 30,000 to 40,000 clones, around 90% seen once. The clonotype was recovered from a female donor with multiple sclerosis, enrolled in a pregnancy study. The specimen comprised CD4+ T cells from peripheral blood mononuclear cells, sampled in the second trimester of pregnancy. The chain employs TRBV30 and TRBJ1-1; 7 positions agree with TRBD1. The CDR3 nucleotides read TGTGCCTGGAGTGCGAGACAGGGAATGAACACTGAAGCTTTCTTT. Protein sequence: CAWSARQGMNTEAFF. The variable domain in full, completed from reference TRBV30 and TRBJ1-1, reads SQTIHQWPATLVQPVGSPLSLECTVEGTSNPNLYWYRQAAGRGLQLLFYSVGIGQISSEVPQNLSASRPQDRQFILSSKKLLLSDSGFYLCAWSARQGMNTEAFFGQGTRLTVV.